This T cell receptor beta chain was sequenced in a study of T cells in localized non-small cell lung cancer. Using immunoSEQ multiplex PCR, the repertoire was profiled, and TCRdb retains in-frame clones only, with some absent. The sample yields roughly 2,200 clones, around 25% seen once. Concerning this clone itself: Its antigen is undetermined.

Study-wide points: Heterogeneity is still possible, as just one tumor region was sequenced.

The CDR3 loop spans 16 amino acids. CDR1 and CDR2 (germline): MNHGY, SAAAGT. Trimming removed 7 bases at V and 6 bases at J, with 22 bases between. The genes are TRBV6-8 and TRBJ2-1; TRBD2 might be the D (5 bases). The TCR originated in a man aged 35-69 years with stage II lung adenocarcinoma. This specimen consisted of lung tumor tissue, obtained before any cancer treatment. The CDR3 region is CASIRNEGALANEQFF. For the CDR3, the DNA is TGTGCCAGCATCAGAAACGAGGGAGCCCTAGCCAATGAGCAGTTCTTC.